This T cell receptor (beta chain) was obtained from a study of CD8 T cells in ankylosing spondylitis. Study-level findings and limits: Ankylosing spondylitis blood appeared to be characterized by a TCR beta motif of under ten highly homologous variants. From matched ankylosing spondylitis synovial fluid, disease-linked clones were reportedly recovered at significantly enriched levels.

This clonotype occurred a few times. The antigen remains unidentified. Each CDR3 protein gets one entry after TCRdb re-called the 5' RACE reads with MiXCR. Of 750,000 to 850,000 distinct CDR3 sequences in the sample, 10% to 15% were seen once. V dropped 5 bases and J dropped 9; count of bases not matched to a gene: 16. Germline CDR1 reads MNHEY; CDR2 reads SMNVEV (reference sequence). This CDR3 region has 17 residues. The sequenced material came from blood, either unsorted or a sorted T cell fraction (not recorded which). V gene TRBV27 combines with J gene TRBJ2-1; 10 nucleotides agree with TRBD2. This sequence originates from a male donor with ankylosing spondylitis. CDR3 in DNA: TGTGCCAGCAGTAACGGACTGGCTAGCGGGAGTTCCGTTGAGCAGTTCTTC. As protein: CASSNGLASGSSVEQFF.